The T cell receptor (beta chain) described here comes from a study of early T cells in non-severe SARS-CoV-2 infection. Germline CDR1 and CDR2: SGHNT and YYREEE (reference sequence). V gave up 1 base and J gave up 8 bases, with 13 bases separating them. This CDR3 spans 14 amino acids. Each CDR3 protein gets one entry after TCRdb re-called the 5' RACE reads with MiXCR. This sample has some 80,000 distinct CDR3 sequences, with roughly 13% found just once. The chain recombines TRBV5-4 with TRBJ2-1; unclear D gene. The source material was whole blood. The sequence was collected from an adult who was a healthcare worker with PCR-confirmed SARS-CoV-2 infection or an uninfected control (not recorded which). The CDR3 spells CASSLFGPRDEQFF. CDR3 coding DNA: TGTGCCAGCAGCTTGTTCGGCCCACGGGATGAGCAGTTCTTC.